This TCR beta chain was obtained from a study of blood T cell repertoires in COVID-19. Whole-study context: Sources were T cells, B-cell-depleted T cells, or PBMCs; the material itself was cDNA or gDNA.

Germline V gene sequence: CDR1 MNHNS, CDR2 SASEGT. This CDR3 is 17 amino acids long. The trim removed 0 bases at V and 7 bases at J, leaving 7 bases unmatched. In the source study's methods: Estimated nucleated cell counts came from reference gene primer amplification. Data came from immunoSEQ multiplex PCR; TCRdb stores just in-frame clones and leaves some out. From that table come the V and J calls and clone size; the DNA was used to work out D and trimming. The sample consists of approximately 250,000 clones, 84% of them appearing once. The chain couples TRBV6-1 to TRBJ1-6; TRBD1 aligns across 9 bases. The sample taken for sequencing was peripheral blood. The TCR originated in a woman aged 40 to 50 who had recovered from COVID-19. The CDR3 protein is CASSEAGLGTGNSPLHF. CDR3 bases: TGTGCCAGCAGTGAAGCAGGGCTGGGGACAGGGAATTCACCCCTCCACTTT.